Each of the 21 T cell receptor beta chains below was sequenced from the same sample in a study of cytomegalovirus exposure and HLA in healthy donors. 13 Jbeta primers and 60 Vbeta primers were used for the PCR. This table comes from immunoSEQ multiplex PCR, and its TCRdb copy is limited to in-frame clones, with some not included. The sample holds about 140,000 clones, more than 70% seen once. The sample consisted of PBMCs. These receptors all stem from a man aged 35 to 55 in good health and CMV-seronegative.

This chain joins TRBV30 and TRBJ2-3, with 11 positions matching TRBD2. J was trimmed by 4 bases and V by 4 bases; bases with no gene match: 4. Germline lookup yields CDR1 GTSNPN and CDR2 SVGIG (reference sequence). CDR3 size: 14 residues. This CDR3 reads CAWTSGGNSDTQYF. CDR3 sequence (DNA): TGTGCCTGGACTAGCGGGGGGAATTCAGATACGCAGTATTTT.

The V and J genes are TRBV7-3 and TRBJ1-2; a weak D match, TRBD1 (6 bases). The V and J ends lost 5 bases and 5 bases respectively, with 18 bases between them. The CDR3 totals 15 residues. Germline V gene lookup returns CDR1 SGHTA and CDR2 FQGTGA. The CDR3 sequence: CASSPWGGRVYGYTF. Written as DNA, the CDR3 is TGTGCCAGCAGCCCTTGGGGGGGCCGGGTATATGGCTACACCTTC. The entire variable domain, with the rest obtained from reference TRBV7-3 and TRBJ1-2, is as follows: GAGVSQTPSNKVTEKGKYVELRCDPISGHTALYWYRQSLGQGPEFLIYFQGTGAADDSGLPNDRFFAVRPEGSVSTLKIQRTERGDSAVYLCASSPWGGRVYGYTFGSGTRLTVV.

The V and J genes are TRBV9 and TRBJ1-6, with D possibly being TRBD1 (5 bases). Germline V gene lookup returns CDR1 SGDLS and CDR2 YYNGEE. V shed 2 bases and J shed 2 bases, with 11 bases lying between them. The CDR3 totals 16 residues. This chain's CDR3 is CASSVGGGAYNSPLHF. The CDR3 DNA is TGTGCCAGCAGCGTGGGGGGGGGAGCCTATAATTCACCCCTCCACTTT.

In the case of this clone: Mismatch with germline at one junction end may stem from a read error. The chain links TRBV4-1 to TRBJ1-2, with a possible D match to TRBD1 (5 bases). The CDR3 has 15 amino acids. Germline CDR1 reads MGHRA; CDR2 reads YSYEKL. This chain's CDR3 is CASNQRQPDNYGYTF. Here the CDR3 DNA reads TGCGCCAGCAACCAAAGACAGCCCGATAACTATGGCTACACCTTC.

The J gene is TRBJ2-3, the V gene TRBV11-3; weak D call: TRBD1 (7 bases). The CDR3 runs 16 residues. Trimming shortened V by 6 bases and J by 6 bases, and 22 bases separated the two germline ends. Per germline, CDR1 SGHNT and CDR2 YENEEA. The CDR3 sequence is CASSLPGGGGVDTQYF. The CDR3 DNA is TGTGCCAGCAGTTTGCCCGGCGGAGGGGGCGTGGATACGCAGTATTTT.

The V and J genes are TRBV6-1 and TRBJ2-5; a weak D match, TRBD2 (6 bases). CDR3 length equals 15 residues. V lost 7 bases, J lost 5 bases, and 20 bases lay in between. Per the germline V gene, CDR1 is MNHNS and CDR2 is SASEGT. This CDR3 is CASTRPPGLEETQYF. The CDR3, as DNA: TGTGCCAGCACCCGCCCTCCGGGACTTGAGGAGACCCAGTACTTC.

The CDR3 sequence: CAWGASAYEQYF. Here the CDR3 DNA reads TGTGCCTGGGGGGCCTCAGCCTACGAGCAGTACTTC. The chain combines TRBV30 with TRBJ2-7, with D possibly being TRBD1 (5 bases). The CDR3 is made up of 12 amino acids. V was cut by 5 bases and J by 2 bases, with 10 bases left in between. Germline values: CDR1 GTSNPN, CDR2 SVGIG (reference sequence).

This clone occurred once. This chain connects TRBV19 to TRBJ1-1, with unresolved D. Trimming cost V 2 bases and J 4 bases, with 8 bases left between them. The germline gives CDR1 LNHDA, CDR2 SQIVND (reference sequence). The CDR3 has 13 amino acids. CDR3 DNA: TGTGCCAGTAGTATATCGGGTCTCACTGAAGCTTTCTTT. This codes for CASSISGLTEAFF.

The chain couples TRBV29-1 to TRBJ2-1, with 13 bases identical to TRBD2. The trim removed 7 bases at V and 4 bases at J, leaving 1 base unmatched. Germline V gives CDR1 SQVTM, CDR2 ANQGSEA. This CDR3 is 13 amino acids long. CDR3 loop: CSGTSGGYNEQFF. DNA for the CDR3: TGCAGCGGGACTAGCGGGGGATACAATGAGCAGTTCTTC.

This clone was counted between two and nine times. The V and J genes are TRBV5-1 and TRBJ1-1; 7 bases map to TRBD1. The ends lost 0 bases at V and 4 bases at J; junction bases unmatched: 3. Germline V gene data show CDR1 as SGHRS and CDR2 as YFSETQ. There are 14 residues in the CDR3. This chain's CDR3 is CASSLEGGATEAFF. For the CDR3, the DNA is TGCGCCAGCAGCTTGGAAGGGGGCGCCACTGAAGCTTTCTTT. Using reference TRBV5-1 and TRBJ1-1 for the parts outside the CDR3, the full variable domain is KAGVTQTPRYLIKTRGQQVTLSCSPISGHRSVSWYQQTPGQGLQFLFEYFSETQRNKGNFPGRFSGRQFSNSRSEMNVSTLELGDSALYLCASSLEGGATEAFFGQGTRLTVV.

This clone was seen once. The chain is built from TRBV6-5 and TRBJ1-5; TRBD1 might be the D (5 bases). The CDR3 consists of 14 residues. CDR1 and CDR2 from the germline V gene are MNHEY and SVGAGI. The ends were cut back, 6 bases at V and 2 bases at J, with 11 bases in the middle. CDR3 region: CASSLREGNQPQHF. CDR3 coding DNA: TGTGCCAGCAGCCTCAGGGAGGGCAATCAGCCCCAGCATTTT.

This clone occurred a few times. The chain carries TRBV5-8 and TRBJ1-5; no clear D gene. Between the trimmed V and J ends, which lost 4 bases and 2 bases, there was a span of 22 bases. The CDR3 extends over 18 amino acids. The germline V gene has CDR1 SGHTS and CDR2 YDEGEE. The CDR3 sequence is CASSRIGRLIRGNQPQHF. The CDR3 DNA reads TGTGCCAGCAGCCGCATCGGTCGGCTAATTCGGGGCAATCAGCCCCAGCATTTT.

The CDR3 DNA reads as TGTGCCAGCAGCCCCGAGGTAGCGAGCACAGATACGCAGTATTTT. Its protein is CASSPEVASTDTQYF. The chain couples TRBV7-9 to TRBJ2-3; D is possibly TRBD2 (5 bases). The CDR3 covers 15 residues. The V gene's germline CDR1 is SEHNR and CDR2 FQNEAQ (reference sequence). Trimming shortened V by 5 bases and J by 0 bases, and 12 bases separated the two germline ends.

This clone was recorded a few times. This rearrangement joins TRBV6-1 to TRBJ1-4; the D is unclear. The CDR3 consists of 15 residues. Germline V gene sequence: CDR1 MNHNS, CDR2 SASEGT. V lost 6 bases and J 1 base, leaving 12 bases between the germline ends. The CDR3 protein is CASSARFGTNEKLFF. CDR3 bases: TGTGCCAGCAGCGCTAGGTTCGGAACTAATGAAAAACTGTTTTTT.

A few counts support this clone. The gene calls are TRBV20-1 and TRBJ2-3; D not certain. This CDR3 comprises 11 residues. V shed 5 bases and J shed 2 bases, with 5 bases lying between them. Germline lookup yields CDR1 DFQATT and CDR2 SNEGSKA (reference sequence). The DNA of the CDR3 is TGCAGTGCTTATTCCACAGATACGCAGTATTTT. Amino acids: CSAYSTDTQYF.

V gene TRBV27 combines with J gene TRBJ2-7; TRBD2 matches at 10 bases. Per the germline V gene, CDR1 is MNHEY and CDR2 is SMNVEV (reference sequence). This CDR3 is 20 amino acids long. After removal of 5 bases from V and 0 bases from J, the junction contained 19 bases not matched to a gene. The CDR3 DNA follows: TGTGCCAGCAGTACCCGTGGTGGGAGCGGGGGGGTCTATTACTCCTACGAGCAGTACTTC. This translates into CASSTRGGSGGVYYSYEQYF.

The chain has TRBV30 and TRBJ1-6; 8 bases are a match to TRBD1. Germline-derived CDR1 and CDR2 are GTSNPN and SVGIG (reference sequence). CDR3 length equals 14 residues. Trimming took 4 bases from V and 9 from J; bases not matched to a gene: 8. The CDR3 loop is CAWNGQGSSSPLHF. CDR3 coding DNA: TGTGCCTGGAATGGACAGGGATCGAGTTCACCCCTCCACTTT.

The chain uses TRBV5-6 and TRBJ1-3; D is perhaps TRBD1 (6 bases). Trimming pared 5 bases from V and 0 bases from J, leaving 12 bases between. This CDR3 has 15 amino acids. CDR1 SGHDT and CDR2 YYEEEE come from the germline V gene. CDR3 coding DNA: TGTGCCAGCAGGTTGAGAGGGGGCTCTGGAAACACCATATATTTT. This codes for CASRLRGGSGNTIYF.

Only one count was recorded for this clone. The CDR3 region is CASSLPSRDRERHEKLFF. The CDR3, as DNA: TGTGCCAGCAGCTTACCTTCGAGGGACAGGGAGCGGCACGAAAAACTGTTTTTT. J is TRBJ1-4 and V is TRBV7-7; 9 nucleotides align to TRBD1. CDR3 size: 18 residues. Germline V lookup: CDR1 SSHAT, CDR2 FNYEAQ (reference sequence). J gave up 8 bases and V 2 bases, and 15 bases lay outside the gene matches.

This CDR3 is CASSQNRGRLETQYF. The CDR3 coding sequence is TGTGCCAGCAGCCAAAACAGGGGGCGCTTAGAGACCCAGTACTTC. The genes are TRBV4-2 and TRBJ2-5; 9 nucleotides match TRBD1. This CDR3 has 15 amino acids. Trimming removed 2 bases from V and 4 bases from J; junction bases left unmatched: 5. In germline, CDR1 is LGHNA, CDR2 YNFKEQ.

This clone was counted once. The rearrangement uses TRBV10-3 and TRBJ2-3; 10 bases agree with TRBD2. The germline gives CDR1 ENHRY, CDR2 SYGVKD. V was clipped by 3 bases and J by 0 bases; unmatched bases: 0. The CDR3 sequence is 15 residues long. Here the CDR3 reads CAISDSGGSTDTQYF. In DNA, the CDR3 is TGTGCCATCAGTGATAGCGGGGGGAGCACAGATACGCAGTATTTT.